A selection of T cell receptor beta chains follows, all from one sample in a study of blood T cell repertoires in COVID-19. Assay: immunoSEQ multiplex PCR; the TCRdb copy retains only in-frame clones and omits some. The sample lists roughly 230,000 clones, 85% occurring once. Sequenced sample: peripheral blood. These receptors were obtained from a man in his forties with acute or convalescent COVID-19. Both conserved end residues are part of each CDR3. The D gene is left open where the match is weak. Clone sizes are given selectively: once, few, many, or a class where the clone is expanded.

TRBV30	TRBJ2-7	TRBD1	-	TGTGCCTGGGAACCGGGACAGGACTACGAGCAGTACTTC	CAWEPGQDYEQYF
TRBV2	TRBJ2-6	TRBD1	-	TGTGCCAGCAGTGCACAGGGGGTTGGGGCCAACGTCCTGACTTTC	CASSAQGVGANVLTF
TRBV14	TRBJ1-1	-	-	TGTGCCAGCAGCACCCGACTGACAGGTGAAGCTTTCTTT	CASSTRLTGEAFF
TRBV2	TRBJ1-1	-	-	TGTGCCAGCAGCGAATCCCAGGGCCCCTTTGGAAACACTGAAGCTTTCTTT	CASSESQGPFGNTEAFF
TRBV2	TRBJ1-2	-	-	TGTGCCAGCAGTCCCGAACAGGGAACCTATGGCTACACCTTC	CASSPEQGTYGYTF
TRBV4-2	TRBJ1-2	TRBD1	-	TGTGCCAGCAGCCAAGATCCCCAGGGGGCGCCCCTAGATGGCTACACCTTC	CASSQDPQGAPLDGYTF
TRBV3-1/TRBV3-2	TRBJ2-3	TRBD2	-	TGTGCCAGCAGCCAAGTGGGAGGGGATACGCAGTATTTT	CASSQVGGDTQYF
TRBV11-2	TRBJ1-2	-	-	TGTGCCAGCAGCTTAAGAGTTGGTAGAGGCTACACCTTC	CASSLRVGRGYTF
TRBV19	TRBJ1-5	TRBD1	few	TGTGCCAGTAGTACGGGACAGGGGGTGCCGGGGTTTGGTCAGCCCCAGCATTTT	CASSTGQGVPGFGQPQHF
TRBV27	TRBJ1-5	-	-	TGTGCCAGCAGTCCCGCCGGGGAAGGAAGCAATCAGCCCCAGCATTTT	CASSPAGEGSNQPQHF
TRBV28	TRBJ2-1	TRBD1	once	TGTGCCACCGAGGGGGCATACAATGAGCAGTTCTTC	CATEGAYNEQFF
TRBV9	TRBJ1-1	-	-	TGTGCCAGCAGCCCGAGGTCGAGGGCTGAAGCTTTCTTT	CASSPRSRAEAFF
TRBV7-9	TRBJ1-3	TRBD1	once	TGTGCCAGCAGCGAAAAGACAGGGGGCTCTGGAAACACCATATATTTT	CASSEKTGGSGNTIYF
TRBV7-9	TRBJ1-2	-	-	TGTGCCAGCAGCTTAGCGGGGCAGAATGGCTACACCTTC	CASSLAGQNGYTF
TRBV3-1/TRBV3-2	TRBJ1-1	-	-	TGTGCCAGCAGCCAAATCGGCCCGGGACACTCTAAAGCTTTCTTT	CASSQIGPGHSKAFF
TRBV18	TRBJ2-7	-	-	TGTGCCAGCTCGCTACCCCCCAACGAGCAGTACTTC	CASSLPPNEQYF
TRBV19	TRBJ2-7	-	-	TGTGCCAGTAGTATGTTTCCGGGACACCTATACGAGCAGTACTTC	CASSMFPGHLYEQYF
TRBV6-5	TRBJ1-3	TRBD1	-	TGTGCCAGCAGAGCTGACAGGGCCGGAAACACCATATATTTT	CASRADRAGNTIYF
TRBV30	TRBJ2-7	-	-	TGTGCCGGGTGGGAGGTCGAGCAGTACTTC	CAGWEVEQYF
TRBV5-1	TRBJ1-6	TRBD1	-	TGCGCCAGCAGCCCAGGGACAGCGAATAATTCACCCCTCCACTTT	CASSPGTANNSPLHF
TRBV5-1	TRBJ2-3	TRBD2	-	TGCGCCAGCACACCCTCCCCCCAGCGGGGGGTGAGAGATACGCAGTATTTT	CASTPSPQRGVRDTQYF
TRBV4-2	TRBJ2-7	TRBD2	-	TGTGCCAGCAGCCAAGAGGGACTAGCGGGGTTAAGTTGGGAGCAGTACTTC	CASSQEGLAGLSWEQYF
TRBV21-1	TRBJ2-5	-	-	TGTGCCAGCAGCAAAGCGCTACCTCGGACAGAAAAAGAGACCCAGTACTTC	CASSKALPRTEKETQYF
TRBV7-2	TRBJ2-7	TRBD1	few	TGTGCCAGCAGCCCCCCGGGACAGGGTTCGACCGGTAGACGACCCGAGCAGTACTTC	CASSPPGQGSTGRRPEQYF
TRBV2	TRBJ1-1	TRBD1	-	TGTGCCAGCAGACCGACAGGGGGCTTGGACACTGAAGCTTTCTTT	CASRPTGGLDTEAFF
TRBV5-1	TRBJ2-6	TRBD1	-	TGCGCCAGCAGTGTGACGGGACAGGGATCTGGGGCCAACGTCCTGACTTTC	CASSVTGQGSGANVLTF